The rows below give T cell receptor beta chains drawn from one sample of a study of cytomegalovirus exposure and HLA in healthy donors. Using immunoSEQ multiplex PCR, the repertoire was profiled, and TCRdb retains in-frame clones only, with some absent. Among 250,000 or so clones listed, 85% to 90% were seen once. Sequencing used PBMCs. Receptors originate from a woman in her late teens or twenties in good health and CMV-seronegative. The CDR3 runs from the conserved cysteine through the conserved F or W. The D gene is left open where the match is weak. Some rows mark clone size as missing; the rest say once, few, many or name a class of expanded clone.

>TRBJ2-1|-|TRBV7-9|once
CASSLRLSSYNEQFF
TGTGCCAGCAGCTTAAGACTGAGCTCCTACAATGAGCAGTTCTTC
>TRBJ2-3|-|TRBV9|once
CASSVVHDNTDTQYF
TGTGCCAGCAGCGTAGTTCACGACAACACAGATACGCAGTATTTT
>TRBJ2-7|-|TRBV5-1|-
CASSLDLTDEQYF
TGCGCCAGCAGCTTGGACCTGACAGACGAGCAGTACTTC
>TRBJ2-7|-|TRBV6-1|once
CASSVWSPESYEQYF
TGTGCCAGCAGTGTATGGAGTCCGGAATCCTACGAGCAGTACTTC
>TRBJ2-1|-|TRBV9|-
CASSVDWRFPGNEQFF
TGTGCCAGCAGCGTAGATTGGCGTTTCCCCGGGAATGAGCAGTTCTTC
>TRBJ1-4|-|TRBV30|-
CAWSVRVGSGEKLFF
TGTGCCTGGAGTGTACGGGTCGGCAGTGGTGAAAAACTGTTTTTT
>TRBJ2-5|-|TRBV7-7|-
CASSLQSEETQYF
TGTGCTAGCAGCTTACAGTCGGAGGAGACCCAGTACTTC
>TRBJ2-1|TRBD1|TRBV6-4|-
CASSDLDRGEQFF
TGTGCCAGCAGTGACTTAGACAGGGGGGAGCAGTTCTTC
>TRBJ2-3|TRBD2|TRBV15|-
CATSRDIRGGRTDTQYF
TGTGCCACCAGCAGAGATATCCGCGGGGGACGCACAGATACGCAGTATTTT
>TRBJ2-3|TRBD2|TRBV4-1|-
CASSHPPLGLDTDTQYF
TGCGCCAGCAGCCATCCCCCGTTGGGACTAGATACAGATACGCAGTATTTT
>TRBJ1-6|-|TRBV28|-
CASRVFSVVGGSRDSPLHF
TGTGCCAGCAGAGTTTTTTCGGTTGTAGGAGGATCGAGGGATTCACCCCTCCACTTT
>TRBJ1-2|-|TRBV20-1|-
CSTPGEDGYTF
TGCAGTACCCCTGGTGAGGATGGCTACACCTTC
>TRBJ2-1|-|TRBV4-2|-
CASSQAFNEQFF
TGTGCCAGCAGCCAAGCGTTCAATGAGCAGTTCTTC
>TRBJ1-3|-|TRBV28|-
CASNSGGLGNTIYF
TGTGCCAGCAACTCGGGGGGGCTCGGAAACACCATATATTTT
>TRBJ2-1|TRBD2|TRBV7-2|-
CASSLGTRVYNEQFF
TGTGCCAGCAGCCTCGGGACTAGAGTATACAATGAGCAGTTCTTC
>TRBJ2-1|TRBD1|TRBV7-9|-
CASSSLRDSSYNEQFF
TGTGCCAGCAGCTCCCTCCGGGACAGCTCCTACAATGAGCAGTTCTTC
>TRBJ2-5|TRBD2|TRBV10-3|-
CAIRPTGVAGEQETQYF
TGTGCCATCAGGCCCACCGGGGTAGCGGGGGAGCAAGAGACCCAGTACTTC
>TRBJ1-2|TRBD1|TRBV28|-
CASSLIQGGYTF
TGTGCCAGCAGTTTAATACAGGGGGGTTACACCTTC
>TRBJ1-1|-|TRBV30|once
CAWSPGQTEAFF
TGTGCCTGGAGTCCAGGGCAAACTGAAGCTTTCTTT
>TRBJ1-2|-|TRBV5-4|-
CASSSTTGYGYTF
TGTGCCAGCAGCTCTACGACAGGCTACGGCTACACCTTC
>TRBJ1-2|TRBD1|TRBV5-4|-
CASSRTGAPPQNYGYTF
TGTGCCAGCAGCAGGACAGGGGCGCCCCCCCAAAACTATGGCTACACCTTC
>TRBJ2-3|TRBD2|TRBV6-5|-
CASTAGLASDTQYF
TGTGCCAGCACTGCGGGACTAGCGTCGGATACGCAGTATTTT
>TRBJ2-1|-|TRBV15|-
CATRGLGGNEQFF
TGTGCCACCAGAGGACTAGGGGGCAATGAGCAGTTCTTC
>TRBJ2-3|TRBD2|TRBV5-4|-
CASSFGRGLDTQYF
TGTGCCAGCAGCTTTGGGCGGGGGTTAGATACGCAGTATTTT
>TRBJ1-2|-|TRBV9|-
CASSQRSRVRDYTF
TGTGCCAGCAGCCAACGTAGCAGGGTTAGGGACTACACCTTC
>TRBJ2-7|TRBD1|TRBV7-9|-
CASSLGTGFYEQYF
TGTGCCAGCAGCTTAGGGACAGGTTTTTACGAGCAGTACTTC
>TRBJ2-7|TRBD2|TRBV5-4|-
CASSLEASGAREQYF
TGTGCCAGCAGCTTGGAGGCTAGCGGGGCGAGAGAGCAGTACTTC
>TRBJ2-4|TRBD2|TRBV5-1|-
CASSLAAGGLAKNIQYF
TGCGCCAGCAGCTTGGCCGCCGGGGGGTTAGCCAAAAACATTCAGTACTTC
>TRBJ2-7|TRBD1|TRBV27|-
CASSPRGTGQYEQYF
TGTGCCAGCAGTCCTCGCGGGACAGGGCAATACGAGCAGTACTTC
>TRBJ1-3|-|TRBV6-1|-
CASHRGDSGNTIYF
TGTGCCAGCCACCGGGGTGACTCTGGAAACACCATATATTTT
>TRBJ2-3|TRBD1|TRBV2|-
CASSYRDRGDTQYF
TGTGCCAGCAGTTACCGGGACAGGGGGGATACGCAGTATTTT
>TRBJ1-2|-|TRBV27|-
CASSLTGVYGYTF
TGTGCCAGCAGTTTAACGGGGGTCTATGGCTACACCTTC
>TRBJ1-2|-|TRBV7-9|few
CASSLTGRGYTF
TGTGCCAGCAGCTTAACAGGTCGTGGCTACACCTTC
>TRBJ2-5|TRBD2|TRBV7-9|-
CASSRASGGETQYF
TGTGCCAGCAGTCGGGCTAGCGGGGGAGAGACCCAGTACTTC
>TRBJ2-2|-|TRBV28|-
CASTPQGNANTGELFF
TGTGCCAGCACTCCCCAGGGGAACGCGAACACCGGGGAGCTGTTTTTT
>TRBJ1-4|-|TRBV30|few
CAWSGGGGHEKLFF
TGTGCCTGGAGTGGGGGGGGCGGTCATGAAAAACTGTTTTTT
>TRBJ1-1|-|TRBV5-1|-
CASSLGQDHTEAFF
TGCGCCAGCAGCTTGGGACAGGACCACACTGAAGCTTTCTTT
>TRBJ1-2|-|TRBV5-8|-
CASSLADYGYTF
TGTGCCAGCAGCTTGGCAGATTATGGCTACACCTTC
>TRBJ1-6|TRBD1|TRBV4-3|-
CASRDRDNSPLHF
TGCGCCAGCAGAGACAGGGACAATTCACCCCTCCACTTT
>TRBJ1-6|-|TRBV11-2|-
CASSLEGGATYNSPLHF
TGTGCCAGCAGCTTAGAAGGCGGGGCGACCTATAATTCACCCCTCCACTTT
>TRBJ2-7|TRBD2|TRBV5-8|-
CASSPALGPSGGLYEQYF
TGTGCCAGCAGCCCCGCCTTGGGACCTAGCGGGGGACTTTACGAGCAGTACTTC
>TRBJ2-3|-|TRBV7-2|-
CASSLVPTGGGTDTQYF
TGTGCCAGCAGCTTAGTACCTACGGGCGGGGGCACAGATACGCAGTATTTT
>TRBJ2-7|TRBD1|TRBV6-5|-
CASSSDRGYEQYF
TGTGCCAGCAGTTCGGACAGGGGCTACGAGCAGTACTTC
>TRBJ2-3|TRBD2|TRBV25-1|-
CASSPTSDTQYF
TGTGCCAGCAGTCCGACTAGCGATACGCAGTATTTT
>TRBJ2-1|-|TRBV28|-
CASSFPDEQFF
TGTGCCAGCAGTTTCCCGGATGAGCAGTTCTTC
>TRBJ2-3|TRBD2|TRBV10-1|-
CASSEGLAGITDTQYF
TGCGCCAGCAGTGAAGGGCTAGCGGGGATTACAGATACGCAGTATTTT
>TRBJ2-6|TRBD1|TRBV11-2|-
CASSSGRGPGANVLTF
TGTGCCAGCAGCTCTGGAAGGGGGCCTGGGGCCAACGTCCTGACTTTC
>TRBJ2-3|-|TRBV18|-
CASTGTGSSGTAIDTQYF
TGTGCCAGCACTGGGACAGGCTCTAGCGGGACGGCGATAGATACGCAGTATTTT
>TRBJ1-4|-|TRBV27|-
CASRRNPGLANEKLFF
TGTGCCAGCAGGCGGAACCCAGGGTTGGCTAATGAAAAACTGTTTTTT
>TRBJ2-2|-|TRBV2|-
CASIGYGGTNTGELFF
TGTGCCAGCATCGGTTATGGGGGGACGAACACCGGGGAGCTGTTTTTT
>TRBJ1-5|-|TRBV4-3|-
CASSQEGRVGQPQHF
TGCGCCAGCAGCCAAGAAGGGAGGGTTGGTCAGCCCCAGCATTTT
>TRBJ1-2|TRBD1|TRBV5-4|-
CASSPGSGGIGYTF
TGTGCCAGCAGCCCCGGATCAGGGGGCATTGGCTACACCTTC
>TRBJ1-2|-|TRBV6-6|-
CASSYDKGSDYTF
TGTGCCAGCAGTTACGACAAAGGGAGTGACTACACCTTC
>TRBJ2-7|TRBD1|TRBV6-6|-
CASRKQGPIYEQYF
TGTGCCAGCAGGAAACAGGGGCCTATATACGAGCAGTACTTC
>TRBJ2-1|TRBD1|TRBV29-1|-
CSVVPPGQGYNEQFF
TGCAGCGTTGTTCCACCGGGACAGGGATACAATGAGCAGTTCTTC
>TRBJ2-7|-|TRBV18|-
CASSPPSQDYEQYF
TGTGCCAGCTCACCCCCGTCACAGGACTACGAGCAGTACTTC
>TRBJ2-3|-|TRBV5-6|-
CASSSVQGIALLTDTQYF
TGTGCCAGCAGCTCAGTCCAGGGTATTGCCTTATTGACAGATACGCAGTATTTT
>TRBJ1-4|TRBD1|TRBV28|-
CAGRRGENEKLFF
TGTGCCGGGCGCAGGGGGGAAAACGAAAAACTGTTTTTT
>TRBJ1-2|TRBD1|TRBV19|-
CASSMGRQGNSGYTF
TGTGCCAGTAGTATGGGAAGACAGGGTAACTCTGGCTACACCTTC